This note documents a single T cell receptor beta chain sequence. The sample is drawn from a study of human T cells and chemical hapten exposure. Across the study: Each patient's scalp received weekly diphenylcyclopropenone throughout the approximately 23-week study.

From germline, CDR1 is LGHNA and CDR2 YSLEER. The CDR3 is 15 residues long. The V and J ends lost 1 base and 5 bases respectively, with 11 bases between them. Time point in this sample: patch test 1, 2 weeks after DPC sensitization. As for treatment: therapeutic diphenylcyclopropenone sensitization with weekly scalp DPC. TCRdb itself ran the RACE reads through MiXCR, one entry per CDR3 protein. Found here are roughly 160,000 distinct CDR3 sequences, more than 12% of them singletons; the top ten hold 1.5% to 2%. The chain has TRBV4-3 and TRBJ2-2; possibly TRBD2 for D (6 bases). The sequencing here drew on whole blood, taken in connection with sensitization to the hapten diphenylcyclopropenone (DPC). The TCR comes from a young woman with alopecia areata. Some clones in this sample may be carry-over from other donors' samples. CDR3 region: CASSQVFGGTGELFF. The CDR3 nucleotides read TGCGCCAGCAGCCAAGTTTTCGGGGGTACCGGGGAGCTGTTTTTT.